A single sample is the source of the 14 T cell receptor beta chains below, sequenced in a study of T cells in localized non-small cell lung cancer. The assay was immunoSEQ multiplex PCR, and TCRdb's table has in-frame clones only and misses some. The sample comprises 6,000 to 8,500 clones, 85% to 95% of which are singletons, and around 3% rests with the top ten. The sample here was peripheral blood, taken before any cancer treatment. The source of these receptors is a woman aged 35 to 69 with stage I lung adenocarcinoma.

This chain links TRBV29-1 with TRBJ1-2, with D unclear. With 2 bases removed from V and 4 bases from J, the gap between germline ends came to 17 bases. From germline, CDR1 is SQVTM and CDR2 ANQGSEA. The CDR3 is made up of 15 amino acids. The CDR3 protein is CSVEYLGVSGYGYTF. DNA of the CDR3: TGCAGCGTTGAATACTTGGGTGTCAGCGGCTATGGCTACACCTTC.

The CDR3, as DNA: TGTGCCAGCAGAGGGACAGGGCGGGATAATTCACCCCTCCACTTT. It yields the protein CASRGTGRDNSPLHF. The V gene is TRBV2, the J gene TRBJ1-6; 9 nucleotides match TRBD1. Germline V gives CDR1 SNHLY, CDR2 FYNNEI. V was clipped by 6 bases and J by 5 bases; unmatched bases: 5. The CDR3 sequence is 15 residues long. Full variable domain (outside the CDR3, taken from reference TRBV2 and TRBJ1-6): EPEVTQTPSHQVTQMGQEVILRCVPISNHLYFYWYRQILGQKVEFLVSFYNNEISEKSEIFDDQFSVERPDGSNFTLKIRSTKLEDSAMYFCASRGTGRDNSPLHFGNGTRLTVT.

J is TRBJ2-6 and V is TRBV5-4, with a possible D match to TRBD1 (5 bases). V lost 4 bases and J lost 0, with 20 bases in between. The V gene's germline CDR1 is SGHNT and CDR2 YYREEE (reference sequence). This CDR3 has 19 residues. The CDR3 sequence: CASSVLVRQSYSGANVLTF. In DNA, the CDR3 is TGTGCCAGCAGCGTTCTCGTTCGACAGTCATACTCTGGGGCCAACGTCCTGACTTTC. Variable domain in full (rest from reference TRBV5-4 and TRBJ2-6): ETGVTQSPTHLIKTRGQQVTLRCSSQSGHNTVSWYQQALGQGPQFIFQYYREEENGRGNFPPRFSGLQFPNYSSELNVNALELDDSALYLCASSVLVRQSYSGANVLTFGAGSRLTVL.

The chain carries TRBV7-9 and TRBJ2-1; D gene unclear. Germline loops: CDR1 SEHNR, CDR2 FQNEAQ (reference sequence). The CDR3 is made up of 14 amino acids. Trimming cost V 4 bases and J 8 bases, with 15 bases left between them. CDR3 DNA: TGTGCCAGCAGCTCTGTCGATCTCCGGGATGAGCAGTTCTTC. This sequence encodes CASSSVDLRDEQFF.

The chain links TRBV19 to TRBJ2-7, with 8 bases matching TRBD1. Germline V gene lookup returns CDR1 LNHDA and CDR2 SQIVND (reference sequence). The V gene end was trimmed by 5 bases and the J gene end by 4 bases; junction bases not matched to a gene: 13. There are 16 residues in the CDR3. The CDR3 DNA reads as TGTGCCAGTAGTCGATCCGGACAGGGATCGTGGTACGAGCAGTACTTC. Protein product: CASSRSGQGSWYEQYF.

The CDR3 loop is CASSGQGGELFF. CDR3 coding DNA: TGTGCCAGCAGTGGTCAGGGCGGGGAGCTGTTTTTT. The chain couples TRBV6-5 to TRBJ2-2, with a tentative D call TRBD1 (5 bases). V was shortened by 5 bases and J by 7 bases, with 8 bases between the two germline ends. CDR3 size: 12 residues. The V gene's germline CDR1 is MNHEY and CDR2 SVGAGI.

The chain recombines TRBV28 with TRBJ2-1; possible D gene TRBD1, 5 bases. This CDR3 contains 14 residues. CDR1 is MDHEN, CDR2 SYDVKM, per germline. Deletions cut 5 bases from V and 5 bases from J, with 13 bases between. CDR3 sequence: CASSNAGRHNEQFF. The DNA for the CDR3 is TGTGCCAGCAGTAACGCAGGGCGGCACAATGAGCAGTTCTTC.

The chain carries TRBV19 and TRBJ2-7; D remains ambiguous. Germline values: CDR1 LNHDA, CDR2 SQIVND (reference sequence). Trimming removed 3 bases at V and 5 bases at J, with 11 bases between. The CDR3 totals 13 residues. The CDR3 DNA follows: TGTGCCAGTAGTATGGGTAGGGCCCACGAGCAGTACTTC. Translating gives CASSMGRAHEQYF.

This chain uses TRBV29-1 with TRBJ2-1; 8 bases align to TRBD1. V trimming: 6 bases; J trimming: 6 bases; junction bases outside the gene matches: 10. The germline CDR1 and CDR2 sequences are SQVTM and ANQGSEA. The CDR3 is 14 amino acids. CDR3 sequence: CSVRPGGGLNEQFF. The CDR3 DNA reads TGCAGCGTCCGGCCAGGGGGCGGGCTCAATGAGCAGTTCTTC.

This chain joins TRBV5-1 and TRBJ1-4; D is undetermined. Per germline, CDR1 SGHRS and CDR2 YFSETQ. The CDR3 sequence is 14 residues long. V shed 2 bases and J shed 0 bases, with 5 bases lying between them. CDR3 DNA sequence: TGCGCCAGCAGCTTCGGGTCAACTAATGAAAAACTGTTTTTT. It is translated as CASSFGSTNEKLFF. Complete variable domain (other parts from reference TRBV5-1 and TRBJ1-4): KAGVTQTPRYLIKTRGQQVTLSCSPISGHRSVSWYQQTPGQGLQFLFEYFSETQRNKGNFPGRFSGRQFSNSRSEMNVSTLELGDSALYLCASSFGSTNEKLFFGSGTQLSVL.

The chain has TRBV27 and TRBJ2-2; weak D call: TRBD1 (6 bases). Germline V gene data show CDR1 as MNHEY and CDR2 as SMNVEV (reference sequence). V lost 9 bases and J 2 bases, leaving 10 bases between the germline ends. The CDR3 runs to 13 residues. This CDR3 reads CASRDTNTGELFF. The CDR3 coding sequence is TGTGCCAGTCGGGACACTAACACCGGGGAGCTGTTTTTT.

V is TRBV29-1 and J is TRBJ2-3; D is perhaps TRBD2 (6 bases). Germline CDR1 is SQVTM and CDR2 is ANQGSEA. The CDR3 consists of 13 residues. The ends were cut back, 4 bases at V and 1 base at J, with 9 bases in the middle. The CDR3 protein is CSVGGTRTDTQYF. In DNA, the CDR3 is TGCAGCGTTGGCGGGACTCGCACAGATACGCAGTATTTT.

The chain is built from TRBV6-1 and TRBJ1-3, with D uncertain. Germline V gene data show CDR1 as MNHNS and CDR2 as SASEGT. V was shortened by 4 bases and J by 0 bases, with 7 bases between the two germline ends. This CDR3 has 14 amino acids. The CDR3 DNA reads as TGTGCCAGCAGTGGGGAGATCTCTGGAAACACCATATATTTT. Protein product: CASSGEISGNTIYF.

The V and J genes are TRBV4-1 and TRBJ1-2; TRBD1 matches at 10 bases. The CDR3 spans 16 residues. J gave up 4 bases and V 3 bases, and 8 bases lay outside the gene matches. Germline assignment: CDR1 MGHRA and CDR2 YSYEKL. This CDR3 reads CASSHLGQGVVYGYTF. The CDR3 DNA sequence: TGCGCCAGCAGCCACCTTGGACAGGGGGTAGTCTATGGCTACACCTTC.